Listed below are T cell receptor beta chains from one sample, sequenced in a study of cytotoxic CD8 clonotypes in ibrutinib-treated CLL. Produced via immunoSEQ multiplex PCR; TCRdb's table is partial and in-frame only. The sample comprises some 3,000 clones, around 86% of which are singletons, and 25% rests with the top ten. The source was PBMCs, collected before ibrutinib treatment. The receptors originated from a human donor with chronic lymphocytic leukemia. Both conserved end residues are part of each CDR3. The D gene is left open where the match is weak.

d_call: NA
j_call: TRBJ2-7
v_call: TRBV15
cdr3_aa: CATSSRTTGKEQYF

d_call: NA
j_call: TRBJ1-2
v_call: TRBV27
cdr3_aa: CASSFVPPNYGYTF

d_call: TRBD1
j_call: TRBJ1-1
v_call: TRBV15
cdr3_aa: CATSSKGARTEAFF

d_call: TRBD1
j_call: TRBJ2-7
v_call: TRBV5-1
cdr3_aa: CASSLKGQGSYEQYF

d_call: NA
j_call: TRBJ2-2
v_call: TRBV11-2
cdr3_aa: CASSPWAGLNTGELFF

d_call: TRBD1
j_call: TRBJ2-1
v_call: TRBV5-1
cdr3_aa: CASSPLPSTGSYNEQFF

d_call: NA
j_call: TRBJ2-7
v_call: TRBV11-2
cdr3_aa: CASSPAAFPVGHEQYF

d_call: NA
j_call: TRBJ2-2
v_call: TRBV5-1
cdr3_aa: CASSRDTPGGELFF

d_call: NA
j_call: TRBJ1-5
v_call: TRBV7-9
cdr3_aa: CASSLINQPQHF

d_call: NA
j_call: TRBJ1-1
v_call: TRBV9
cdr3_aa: CASSVARGGGRGTEAFF

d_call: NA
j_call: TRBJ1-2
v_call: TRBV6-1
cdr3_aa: CASSPQTEFYGYTF

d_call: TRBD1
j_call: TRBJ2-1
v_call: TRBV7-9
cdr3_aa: CASSLRDSYNEQFF

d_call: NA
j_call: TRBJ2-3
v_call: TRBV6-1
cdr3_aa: CASTDTNTDTQYF

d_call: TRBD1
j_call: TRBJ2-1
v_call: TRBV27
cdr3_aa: CATSDRGINEQFF

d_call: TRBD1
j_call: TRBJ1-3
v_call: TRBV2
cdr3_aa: CASSRDRGNTIYF

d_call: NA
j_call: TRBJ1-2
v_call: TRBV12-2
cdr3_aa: CASRLARQGHYGYTF

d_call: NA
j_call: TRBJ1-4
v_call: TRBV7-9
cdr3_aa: CASSSQGWEKLFF

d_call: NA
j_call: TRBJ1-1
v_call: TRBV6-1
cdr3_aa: CASSERQQFTEAFF

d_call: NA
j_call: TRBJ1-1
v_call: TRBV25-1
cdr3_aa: CASSESGRATEAFF

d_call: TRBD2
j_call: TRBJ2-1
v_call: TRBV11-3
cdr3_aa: CASSSPKAGDNEQFF

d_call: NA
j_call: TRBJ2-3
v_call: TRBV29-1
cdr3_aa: CSVGDGASDTQYF

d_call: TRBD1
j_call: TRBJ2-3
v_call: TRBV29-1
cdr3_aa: CSVEGTGLADTQYF

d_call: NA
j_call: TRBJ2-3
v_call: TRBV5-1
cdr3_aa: CASSLGWTGNPSTDTQYF

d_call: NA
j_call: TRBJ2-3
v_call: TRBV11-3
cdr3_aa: CASSKGLETSTDTQYF

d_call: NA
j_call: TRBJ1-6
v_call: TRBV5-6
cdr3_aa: CASSLGGRNNSPLHF

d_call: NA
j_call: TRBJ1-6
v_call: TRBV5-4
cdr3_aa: CASSLGYRYNSPLHF

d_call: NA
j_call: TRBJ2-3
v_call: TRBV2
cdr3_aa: CASSGPVSTDTQYF

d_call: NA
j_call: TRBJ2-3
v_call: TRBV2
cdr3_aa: CASNGGGRGSDTQYF